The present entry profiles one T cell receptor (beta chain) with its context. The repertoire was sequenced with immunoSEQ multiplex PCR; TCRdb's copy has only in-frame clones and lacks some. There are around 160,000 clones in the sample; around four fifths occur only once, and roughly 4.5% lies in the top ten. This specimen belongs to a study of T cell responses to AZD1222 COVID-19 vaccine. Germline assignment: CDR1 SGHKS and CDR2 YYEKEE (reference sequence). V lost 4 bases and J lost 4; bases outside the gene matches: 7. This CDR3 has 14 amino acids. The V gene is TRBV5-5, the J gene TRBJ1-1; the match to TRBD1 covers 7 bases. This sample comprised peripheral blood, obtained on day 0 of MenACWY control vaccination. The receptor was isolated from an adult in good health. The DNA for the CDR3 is TGTGCCAGCAGCCGCCAGGGGGGGGGCACTGAAGCTTTCTTT. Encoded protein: CASSRQGGGTEAFF. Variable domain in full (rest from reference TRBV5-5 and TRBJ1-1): DAGVTQSPTHLIKTRGQQVTLRCSPISGHKSVSWYQQVLGQGPQFIFQYYEKEERGRGNFPDRFSARQFPNYSSELNVNALLLGDSALYLCASSRQGGGTEAFFGQGTRLTVV.